This entry features one T cell receptor (beta chain) sequence. These data are taken from a study of STAT5B mutations in CD4+ large granular lymphocyte leukemia. Clones were read by immunoSEQ multiplex PCR, and TCRdb kept only the in-frame ones, dropping some. The data show 20,000 to 25,000 clones, 79% seen once. CDR1 is SNHLY and CDR2 is FYNNEI in the germline V gene. With V trimmed by 6 bases and J by 6 bases, 8 bases remained unmatched. There are 13 residues in the CDR3. This TCR was recovered from a human donor in good health. V usage is TRBV2 and J usage is TRBJ2-7; TRBD1 agrees at 7 bases. Sample: CD4+ T cells from blood buffy coats. CDR3 in amino acids: CASRTQGYGEQYF. In DNA form, the CDR3 reads TGTGCCAGCAGGACACAGGGGTATGGCGAGCAGTACTTC.